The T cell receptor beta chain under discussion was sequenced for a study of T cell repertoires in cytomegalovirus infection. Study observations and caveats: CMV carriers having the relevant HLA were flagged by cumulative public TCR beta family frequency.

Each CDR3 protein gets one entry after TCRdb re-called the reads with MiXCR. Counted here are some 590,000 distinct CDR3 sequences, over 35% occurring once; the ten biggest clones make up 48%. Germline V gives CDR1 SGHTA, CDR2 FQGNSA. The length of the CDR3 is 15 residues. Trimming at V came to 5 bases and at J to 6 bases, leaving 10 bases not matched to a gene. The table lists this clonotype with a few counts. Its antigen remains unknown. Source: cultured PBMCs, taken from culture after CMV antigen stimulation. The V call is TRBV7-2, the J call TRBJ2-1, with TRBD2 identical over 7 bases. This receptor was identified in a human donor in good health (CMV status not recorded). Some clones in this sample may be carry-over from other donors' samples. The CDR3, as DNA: TGTGCCAGCAGCCCAAGGGACTACCGCCCCAATGAGCAGTTCTTC. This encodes CASSPRDYRPNEQFF.